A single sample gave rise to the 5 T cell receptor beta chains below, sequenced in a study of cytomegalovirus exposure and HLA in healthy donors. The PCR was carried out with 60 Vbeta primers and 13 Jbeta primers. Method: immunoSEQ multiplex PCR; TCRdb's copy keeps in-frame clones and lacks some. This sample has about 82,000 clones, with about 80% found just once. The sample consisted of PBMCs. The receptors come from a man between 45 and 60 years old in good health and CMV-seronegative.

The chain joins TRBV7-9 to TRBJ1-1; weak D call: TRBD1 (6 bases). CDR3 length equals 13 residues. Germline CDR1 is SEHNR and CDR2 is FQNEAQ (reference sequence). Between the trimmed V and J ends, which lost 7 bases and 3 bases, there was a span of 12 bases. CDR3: CASTPPGDTEAFF. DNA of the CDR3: TGTGCCAGCACCCCCCCAGGGGACACTGAAGCTTTCTTT.

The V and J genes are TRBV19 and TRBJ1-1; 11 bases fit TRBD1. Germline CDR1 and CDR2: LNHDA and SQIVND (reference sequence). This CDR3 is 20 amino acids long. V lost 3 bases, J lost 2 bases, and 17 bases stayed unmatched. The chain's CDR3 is CASSIPLDRGLKFPNTEAFF. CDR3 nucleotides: TGTGCCAGTAGTATTCCTTTGGACAGGGGGCTAAAATTCCCTAACACTGAAGCTTTCTTT.

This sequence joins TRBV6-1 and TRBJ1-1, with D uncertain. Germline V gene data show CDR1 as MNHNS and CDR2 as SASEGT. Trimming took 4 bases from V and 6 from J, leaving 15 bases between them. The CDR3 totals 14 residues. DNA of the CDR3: TGTGCCAGCAGTGTACGGTATCTGGAGCCTGAAGCTTTCTTT. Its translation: CASSVRYLEPEAFF.

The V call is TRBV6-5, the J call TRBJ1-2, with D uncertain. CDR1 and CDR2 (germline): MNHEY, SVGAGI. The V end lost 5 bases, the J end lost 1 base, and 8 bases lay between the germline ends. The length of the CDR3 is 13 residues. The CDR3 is CASSLILNYGYTF. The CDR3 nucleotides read TGTGCCAGCAGTCTTATACTTAACTATGGCTACACCTTC.

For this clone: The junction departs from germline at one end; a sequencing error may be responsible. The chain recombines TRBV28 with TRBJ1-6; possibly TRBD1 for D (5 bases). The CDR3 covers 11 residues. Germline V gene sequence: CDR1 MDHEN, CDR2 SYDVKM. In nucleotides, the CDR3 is TGTGCCAGCAGTTCCCCGGGACTAGCGGAGTTT. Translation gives CASSSPGLAEF.